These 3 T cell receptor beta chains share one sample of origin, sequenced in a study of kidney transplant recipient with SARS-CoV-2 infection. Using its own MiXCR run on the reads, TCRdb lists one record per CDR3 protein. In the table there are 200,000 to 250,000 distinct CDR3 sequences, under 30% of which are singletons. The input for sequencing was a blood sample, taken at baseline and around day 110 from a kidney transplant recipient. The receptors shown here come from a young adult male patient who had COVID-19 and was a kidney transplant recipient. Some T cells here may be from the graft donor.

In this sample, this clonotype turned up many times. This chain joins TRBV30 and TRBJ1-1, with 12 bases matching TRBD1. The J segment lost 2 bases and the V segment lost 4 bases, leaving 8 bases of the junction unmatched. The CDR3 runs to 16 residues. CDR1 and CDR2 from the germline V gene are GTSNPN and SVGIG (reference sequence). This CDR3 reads CAWNPGQGAFNTEAFF. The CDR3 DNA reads TGTGCCTGGAACCCGGGACAGGGGGCTTTTAACACTGAAGCTTTCTTT.

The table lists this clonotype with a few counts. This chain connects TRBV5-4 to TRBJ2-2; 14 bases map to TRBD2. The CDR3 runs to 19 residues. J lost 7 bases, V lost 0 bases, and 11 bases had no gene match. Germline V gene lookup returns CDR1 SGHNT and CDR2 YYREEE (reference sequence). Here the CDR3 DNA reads TGTGCCAGCAGCTTGGTACAGGGAGGACTAGCGGGAGGTCGCGGGGAGCTGTTTTTT. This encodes CASSLVQGGLAGGRGELFF.

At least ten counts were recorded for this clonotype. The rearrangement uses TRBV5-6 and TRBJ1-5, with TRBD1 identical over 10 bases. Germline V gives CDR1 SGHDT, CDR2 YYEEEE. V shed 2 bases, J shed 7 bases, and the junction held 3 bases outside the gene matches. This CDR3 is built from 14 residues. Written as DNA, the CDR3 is TGTGCCAGCAGCTTTGGACAGGGGGTCCAGCCCCAGCATTTT. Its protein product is CASSFGQGVQPQHF.